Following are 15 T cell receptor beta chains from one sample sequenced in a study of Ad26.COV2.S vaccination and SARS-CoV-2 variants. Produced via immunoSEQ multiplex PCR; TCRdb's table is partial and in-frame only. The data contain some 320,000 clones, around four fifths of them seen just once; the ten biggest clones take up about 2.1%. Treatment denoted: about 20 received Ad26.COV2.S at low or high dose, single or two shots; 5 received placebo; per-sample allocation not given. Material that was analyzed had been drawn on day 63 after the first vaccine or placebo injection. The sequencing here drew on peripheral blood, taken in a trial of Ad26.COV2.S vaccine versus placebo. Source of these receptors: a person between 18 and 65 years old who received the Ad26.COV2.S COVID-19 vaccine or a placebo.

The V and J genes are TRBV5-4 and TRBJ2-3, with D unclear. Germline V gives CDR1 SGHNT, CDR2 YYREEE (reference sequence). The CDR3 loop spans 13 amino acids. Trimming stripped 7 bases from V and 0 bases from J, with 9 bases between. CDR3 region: CASANQSTDTQYF. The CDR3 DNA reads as TGTGCCAGCGCGAACCAGAGCACAGATACGCAGTATTTT.

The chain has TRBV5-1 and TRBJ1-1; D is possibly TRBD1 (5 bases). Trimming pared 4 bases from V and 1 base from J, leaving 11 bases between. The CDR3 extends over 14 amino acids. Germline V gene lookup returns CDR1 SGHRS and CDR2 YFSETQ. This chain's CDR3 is CASSRDGWNTEAFF. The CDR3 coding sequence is TGCGCCAGCAGCCGGGACGGCTGGAACACTGAAGCTTTCTTT.

This CDR3 is CASSLVAVQETQYF. The CDR3, as DNA: TGTGCCAGCAGTTTGGTGGCGGTCCAAGAGACCCAGTACTTC. The chain employs TRBV28 and TRBJ2-5; no clear D gene. The CDR3 spans 14 residues. V shed 3 bases and J shed 1 base, with 9 bases lying between them. Germline V gives CDR1 MDHEN, CDR2 SYDVKM.

CDR3 amino acids: CSASSRSYEQYF. DNA of the CDR3: TGCAGTGCTAGTAGCAGGTCCTACGAGCAGTACTTC. The gene calls are TRBV20-1 and TRBJ2-7; no clear D gene. The V gene lost 3 bases and the J gene lost 1 base, with 7 bases spanning the gap. The length of the CDR3 is 12 residues. Germline loops: CDR1 DFQATT, CDR2 SNEGSKA (reference sequence).

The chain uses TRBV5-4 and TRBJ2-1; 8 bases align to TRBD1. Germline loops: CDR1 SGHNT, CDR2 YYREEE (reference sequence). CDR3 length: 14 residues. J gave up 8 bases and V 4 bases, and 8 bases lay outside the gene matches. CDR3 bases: TGTGCCAGCAGCACAGGACAGGGTAGGGATGAGCAGTTCTTC. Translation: CASSTGQGRDEQFF.

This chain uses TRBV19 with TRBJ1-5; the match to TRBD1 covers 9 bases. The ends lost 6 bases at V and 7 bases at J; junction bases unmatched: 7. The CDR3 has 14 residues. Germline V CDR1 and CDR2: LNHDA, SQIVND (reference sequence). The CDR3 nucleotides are TGTGCCAGTAGAACAGGGGGCACAATCCAGCCCCAGCATTTT. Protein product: CASRTGGTIQPQHF.

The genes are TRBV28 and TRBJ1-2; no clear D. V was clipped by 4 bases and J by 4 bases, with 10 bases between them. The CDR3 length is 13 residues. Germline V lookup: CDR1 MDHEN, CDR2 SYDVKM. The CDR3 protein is CASSSGISYGYTF. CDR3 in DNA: TGTGCCAGCAGTTCCGGGATCAGCTATGGCTACACCTTC.

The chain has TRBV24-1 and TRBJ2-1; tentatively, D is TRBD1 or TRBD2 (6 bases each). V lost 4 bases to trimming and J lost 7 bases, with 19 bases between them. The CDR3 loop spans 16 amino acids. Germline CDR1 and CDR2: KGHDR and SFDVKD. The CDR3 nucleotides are TGTGCCACCAGTGACCCAAGAGGGGGGCAGGATAATGAGCAGTTCTTC. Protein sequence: CATSDPRGGQDNEQFF.

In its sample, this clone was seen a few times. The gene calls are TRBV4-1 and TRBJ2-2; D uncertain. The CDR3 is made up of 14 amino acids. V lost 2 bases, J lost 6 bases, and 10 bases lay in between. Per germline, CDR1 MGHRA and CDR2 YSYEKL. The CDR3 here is CASSQSSVPGELFF. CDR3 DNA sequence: TGCGCCAGCAGCCAATCCTCGGTTCCCGGGGAGCTGTTTTTT.

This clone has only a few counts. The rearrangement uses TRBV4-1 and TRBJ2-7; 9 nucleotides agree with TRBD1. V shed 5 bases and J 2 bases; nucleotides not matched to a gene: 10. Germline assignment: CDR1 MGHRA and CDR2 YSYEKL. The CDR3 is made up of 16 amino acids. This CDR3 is CASSSSGTGNTYEQYF. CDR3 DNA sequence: TGCGCCAGCAGCTCGTCTGGGACAGGGAACACCTACGAGCAGTACTTC.

CDR3 loop: CASSRGGQGASGNQPQHF. CDR3 nucleotides: TGTGCCAGCAGTCGCGGGGGACAGGGGGCGTCGGGCAATCAGCCCCAGCATTTT. The chain couples TRBV5-4 to TRBJ1-5, with 12 nucleotides matching TRBD1. CDR1 SGHNT and CDR2 YYREEE come from the germline V gene (reference sequence). Trimming at V came to 5 bases and at J to 2 bases, leaving 11 bases not matched to a gene. There are 18 residues in the CDR3.

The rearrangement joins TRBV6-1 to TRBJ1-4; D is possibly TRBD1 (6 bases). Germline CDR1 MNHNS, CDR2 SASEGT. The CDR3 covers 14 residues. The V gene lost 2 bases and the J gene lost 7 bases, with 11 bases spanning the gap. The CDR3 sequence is CASSEQGKGEKLFF. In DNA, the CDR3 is TGTGCCAGCAGTGAACAGGGGAAAGGTGAAAAACTGTTTTTT.

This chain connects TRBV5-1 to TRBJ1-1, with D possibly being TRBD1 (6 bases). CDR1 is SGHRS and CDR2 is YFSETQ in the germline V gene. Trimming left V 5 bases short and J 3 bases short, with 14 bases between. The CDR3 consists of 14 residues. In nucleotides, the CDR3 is TGCGCCAGCAGACCTGACAGGTCGCACACTGAAGCTTTCTTT. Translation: CASRPDRSHTEAFF. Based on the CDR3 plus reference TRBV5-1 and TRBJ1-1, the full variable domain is KAGVTQTPRYLIKTRGQQVTLSCSPISGHRSVSWYQQTPGQGLQFLFEYFSETQRNKGNFPGRFSGRQFSNSRSEMNVSTLELGDSALYLCASRPDRSHTEAFFGQGTRLTVV.

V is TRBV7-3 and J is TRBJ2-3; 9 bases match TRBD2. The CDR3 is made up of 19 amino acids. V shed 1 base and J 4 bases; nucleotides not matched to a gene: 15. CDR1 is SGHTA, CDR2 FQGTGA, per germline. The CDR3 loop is CASSLNDRGLAGPADTQYF. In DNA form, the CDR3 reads TGTGCCAGCAGCTTAAACGATCGGGGGCTAGCGGGGCCAGCAGATACGCAGTATTTT.

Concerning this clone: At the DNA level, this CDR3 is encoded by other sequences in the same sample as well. CDR3 nucleotides: TGTGCCAGCAGCCGAGACTATGGCTACACCTTC. This sequence encodes CASSRDYGYTF. V and J are TRBV5-6 and TRBJ1-2; D gene ambiguous. Germline-derived CDR1 and CDR2 are SGHDT and YYEEEE. Trimming left V 4 bases short and J 3 bases short, with 4 bases between. The CDR3 extends over 11 amino acids.